Shown below are 13 T cell receptor beta chains from a single sample sequenced in a study of shared clonotypes between healthy human individuals. Data came from immunoSEQ multiplex PCR; TCRdb stores just in-frame clones and leaves some out. The table shows millions of clones, with 85% to 95% occurring only once. The sample taken for sequencing was naive CD4+ T cells sorted from blood. The subset is: CD45RA+ positively selected. These receptors were taken from a man between 18 and 29 years old in good health.

Points on this clone: The same CDR3 can be traced to other DNA sequences in this sample. This chain links TRBV6-1 with TRBJ2-3, with unresolved D. The CDR3 contains 11 residues. Looked up from germline, CDR1 is MNHNS and CDR2 is SASEGT. Trimming removed 4 bases from V and 7 bases from J, with 6 bases in between. The CDR3 spells CASSAPNTQYF. CDR3 in DNA: TGTGCCAGCAGTGCCCCAAATACGCAGTATTTT.

J is TRBJ1-2 and V is TRBV5-6; D possibly corresponds to TRBD1 (5 bases). Trimming removed 4 bases at V and 7 bases at J, with 20 bases between. The CDR3 length is 15 residues. From germline, CDR1 is SGHDT and CDR2 YYEEEE. The chain's CDR3 is CASSPPRRGESGYTF. The CDR3 coding sequence is TGTGCCAGCAGCCCCCCGCGAAGGGGAGAATCTGGCTACACCTTC. The variable domain in full, completed from reference TRBV5-6 and TRBJ1-2, reads DAGVTQSPTHLIKTRGQQVTLRCSPKSGHDTVSWYQQALGQGPQFIFQYYEEEERQRGNFPDRFSGHQFPNYSSELNVNALLLGDSALYLCASSPPRRGESGYTFGSGTRLTVV.

In the case of this clone: This sample includes further DNA sequences coding for the same CDR3. The chain links TRBV19 to TRBJ1-1, with D maybe TRBD1 (6 bases). Trimming cost V 5 bases and J 1 base, with 8 bases left between them. The CDR3 contains 13 residues. CDR1 LNHDA and CDR2 SQIVND come from the germline V gene (reference sequence). The CDR3 reads CASSLGQNTEAFF. The DNA for the CDR3 is TGTGCCAGTAGTTTGGGACAGAACACTGAAGCTTTCTTT.

The chain links TRBV6-5 to TRBJ2-7, with 16 positions matching TRBD2. Germline CDR1 is MNHEY and CDR2 is SVGAGI. The CDR3 has 14 amino acids. With 6 bases clipped from V and 5 bases from J, the junction kept 1 base outside the gene matches. CDR3 loop: CASRGLAGGDEQYF. The CDR3 DNA is TGTGCCAGCAGGGGACTAGCGGGAGGGGACGAGCAGTACTTC.

The chain carries TRBV27 and TRBJ1-5, with 10 bases identical to TRBD1. CDR3 size: 16 residues. Germline V gene sequence: CDR1 MNHEY, CDR2 SMNVEV (reference sequence). V was pared by 6 bases and J by 4 bases, with 9 bases of the junction left unmatched. The DNA for the CDR3 is TGTGCCAGCAGCTCATCGGGGACAGGGGAAAATCAGCCCCAGCATTTT. Encoded protein: CASSSSGTGENQPQHF.

The gene calls are TRBV6-5 and TRBJ1-5, with TRBD1 identical over 11 bases. The CDR3 runs 14 residues. CDR1 and CDR2 (germline): MNHEY, SVGAGI. The V segment lost 4 bases and the J segment 9 bases; nucleotides outside the gene matches: 5. The CDR3 protein is CASSSDRGRVPQHF. In nucleotides, the CDR3 is TGTGCCAGCAGTTCGGACAGGGGGCGGGTGCCCCAGCATTTT.

J is TRBJ2-2 and V is TRBV2, with D unresolved. The CDR3 loop spans 14 amino acids. Trimming removed 0 bases from V and 5 bases from J, with 7 bases in between. Germline V gene sequence: CDR1 SNHLY, CDR2 FYNNEI. DNA for the CDR3: TGTGCCAGCAGTGAAGCCTCGAGGACCGGGGAGCTGTTTTTT. It yields the protein CASSEASRTGELFF.

The V call is TRBV2, the J call TRBJ2-6; D is possibly TRBD1 or TRBD2 (6 bases each). The CDR3 has 18 amino acids. Germline V gene sequence: CDR1 SNHLY, CDR2 FYNNEI. The V end lost 1 base, the J end lost 1 base, and 14 bases lay between the germline ends. The CDR3, as DNA: TGTGCCAGCAGTGAAGGGAGGGGGTCCGGGTCTGGGGCCAACGTCCTGACTTTC. This gives the protein CASSEGRGSGSGANVLTF.

The chain has TRBV6-5 and TRBJ2-3, with D hard to call. CDR1 is MNHEY, CDR2 SVGAGI, per germline. The CDR3 has 15 amino acids. V dropped 0 bases and J dropped 0 bases, with 7 bases sitting between them. The CDR3 DNA reads as TGTGCCAGCAGTTACTCGCGATTCAGCACAGATACGCAGTATTTT. Translating it yields CASSYSRFSTDTQYF.

The chain employs TRBV6-1 and TRBJ2-7; the D gene is possibly TRBD2 (6 bases). Trimming removed 2 bases from V and 13 bases from J, with 15 bases in between. In germline, CDR1 is MNHNS, CDR2 SASEGT. This CDR3 has 12 residues. The CDR3 coding sequence is TGTGCCAGCAGTGAAAGCGGGCTAGCTAGTTACTTC. Protein product: CASSESGLASYF.

The rearrangement joins TRBV5-6 to TRBJ2-7; no firm D call. CDR1 SGHDT and CDR2 YYEEEE come from the germline V gene. The CDR3 runs 12 residues. Trimming took off 2 bases at V and 2 bases at J, with 5 bases between the two ends. The CDR3 sequence: CASSFLAYEQYF. CDR3 DNA: TGTGCCAGCAGCTTTCTTGCCTACGAGCAGTACTTC.

The chain has TRBV5-1 and TRBJ2-5; 9 bases line up with TRBD2. V lost 4 bases and J lost 3; bases outside the gene matches: 4. Germline values: CDR1 SGHRS, CDR2 YFSETQ. The CDR3 is 14 amino acids. Here the CDR3 reads CASSGLAGEETQYF. DNA for the CDR3: TGCGCCAGCAGCGGGTTAGCGGGAGAAGAGACCCAGTACTTC.

The rearrangement joins TRBV15 to TRBJ1-1; D ambiguous. V was trimmed by 0 bases and J by 7 bases, leaving 15 bases between them. The CDR3 consists of 15 residues. Germline-derived CDR1 and CDR2 are LNHNV and YYDKDF (reference sequence). CDR3: CATSRDLLTNDEAFF. The CDR3 nucleotides read TGTGCCACCAGCAGAGATCTTCTTACTAACGATGAAGCTTTCTTT.